The T cell receptor (beta chain) described here comes from a study of CD8+CD57+ T cells in acquired aplastic anemia. Study summary: 3 to 4 ug was the average amount of DNA from sorted CD4+ and CD8+ cells. Mean read depth for CD4+ cells from healthy donors was 9 million to 13 million.

The germline V gene has CDR1 MNHEY and CDR2 SVGAGI. CDR3 size: 14 residues. The TCR beta profiling, which covered VDJ combination and CDR3 sequence, was carried out using genomic DNA as the template. TCRdb reprocessed the reads via MiXCR and lists one record per CDR3 protein. The table includes 400,000 to 450,000 distinct CDR3 sequences, roughly 68% detected once. Of note for this clonotype: Its matching antigen is unknown. A read error may explain this, as a much larger clone is one base away.

The study's findings and limits: Sharing between patients and controls was observed for twenty-nine CD8+ CDR3 sequences. Patients and controls were not found to differ significantly in CD8+ Simpson's diversity.

The chain employs TRBV6-5 and TRBJ2-1; 7 bases fit TRBD2. The TCR comes from a human donor in good health, serving as a control. Specimen: sorted CD4+, CD8+, or CD8+CD57+ T cells (not recorded which) from PBMCs. The CDR3 bases are TGTGCCAGCAGTCACTCCAGGGAGGGAAATGAGCAGTTCTTC. It is translated as CASSHSREGNEQFF.